These 18 T cell receptor beta chains share one sample of origin, sequenced in a study of CD8 T cells in Susac syndrome. RNA was extracted with the RNeasy kit, and a quantity of about 0.45 to 1 ug was reverse transcribed using random hexamers. TCRdb re-called the immunoSEQ multiplex PCR reads through MiXCR, storing one row per CDR3 protein. The sample contains fewer than 200,000 distinct CDR3 sequences, roughly 94% of which appear only once. The specimen was CD4+ T cells from PBMCs. These receptors were taken from a human donor in good health.

The V gene is TRBV20-1, the J gene TRBJ2-1; the match to TRBD1 covers 10 bases. The CDR3 is made up of 16 amino acids. The V and J ends lost 2 bases and 0 bases, in that order; junction bases with no gene match: 4. Germline V gene sequence: CDR1 DFQATT, CDR2 SNEGSKA (reference sequence). CDR3 amino acids: CSARWDRGDSYNEQFF. Here the CDR3 DNA reads TGCAGTGCTAGATGGGACAGGGGAGACTCCTACAATGAGCAGTTCTTC.

The CDR3 spells CASSRERNEQFF. The CDR3 DNA sequence: TGTGCCAGCAGCCGCGAACGTAATGAGCAGTTCTTC. The rearrangement joins TRBV3-1 to TRBJ2-1; D is unresolved. CDR3 length: 12 amino acids. CDR1 and CDR2 (germline): LGHDT, YNNKEL (reference sequence). Trimming cost V 4 bases and J 7 bases, with 8 bases left between them.

This clonotype has just one count. The genes are TRBV27 and TRBJ2-7, with D unresolved. Trimming took 5 bases from V and 5 from J, leaving 13 bases between them. Germline CDR1 is MNHEY and CDR2 is SMNVEV (reference sequence). The CDR3 contains 13 residues. CDR3 nucleotide sequence: TGTGCCAGCAGTCCTTATTTTCGGGACGAGCAGTACTTC. Its translation: CASSPYFRDEQYF.

The gene calls are TRBV29-1 and TRBJ1-4; TRBD1 matches at 7 bases. The CDR3 has 13 residues. With 8 bases clipped from V and 3 bases from J, the junction kept 6 bases outside the gene matches. The germline V gene encodes CDR1 SQVTM and CDR2 ANQGSEA. This CDR3 reads CSISGTANEKLFF. The CDR3 nucleotides are TGCAGCATCTCCGGGACAGCTAATGAAAAACTGTTTTTT.

The J gene is TRBJ2-7, the V gene TRBV20-1, with 7 bases fitting TRBD2. Trimming at V came to 0 bases and at J to 6 bases, leaving 8 bases not matched to a gene. Per the germline V gene, CDR1 is DFQATT and CDR2 is SNEGSKA (reference sequence). This CDR3 is built from 14 residues. CDR3 in DNA: TGCAGTGCTAGAGATGTGGGAGGGCCAATCGAGCAGTACTTC. This encodes CSARDVGGPIEQYF.

The V and J genes are TRBV20-1 and TRBJ1-2, with D tentatively TRBD1 (5 bases). From germline, CDR1 is DFQATT and CDR2 SNEGSKA (reference sequence). This CDR3 is 12 amino acids long. V shed 1 base and J shed 8 bases, with 11 bases lying between them. The CDR3 DNA follows: TGCAGTGCTAGAGGCCCTCGGGGGGGCTACACCTTC. Translating gives CSARGPRGGYTF.

The rearrangement uses TRBV6-6 and TRBJ2-7, with TRBD1 identical over 8 bases. The CDR3 sequence is 14 residues long. Germline lookup yields CDR1 MNHNY and CDR2 SVGAGI (reference sequence). The ends lost 6 bases at V and 1 base at J; junction bases unmatched: 5. This CDR3 reads CASRPGTGSYEQYF. CDR3 nucleotides: TGTGCCAGCAGACCCGGGACAGGATCCTACGAGCAGTACTTC.

CDR3 region: CSVATRSGYGYTF. The CDR3, as DNA: TGCAGCGTAGCCACTAGGAGCGGCTATGGCTACACCTTC. The chain combines TRBV29-1 with TRBJ1-2; no clear D. V was pared by 6 bases and J by 4 bases, with 15 bases between. The CDR3 runs to 13 residues. Per germline, CDR1 SQVTM and CDR2 ANQGSEA.

This clonotype was recorded only once. The V gene is TRBV4-3, the J gene TRBJ2-1, with 16 bases fitting TRBD2. Germline V CDR1 and CDR2: LGHNA, YSLEER. Trimming took 1 base from V and 4 from J; bases not matched to a gene: 7. The CDR3 has 19 residues. CDR3: CASSQGGGLAGGFYNEQFF. The DNA of the CDR3 is TGCGCCAGCAGCCAAGGGGGGGGACTAGCGGGAGGGTTTTACAATGAGCAGTTCTTC.

The chain combines TRBV28 with TRBJ2-3, with 13 bases aligning to TRBD2. Germline CDR1 and CDR2: MDHEN and SYDVKM. This CDR3 is 16 amino acids long. J gave up 3 bases and V 6 bases, and 6 bases lay outside the gene matches. The CDR3 DNA reads TGTGCCAGCAGGGTGGGACTAGCGGGATCGACAGATACGCAGTATTTT. It yields the protein CASRVGLAGSTDTQYF.

The CDR3 loop is CASSLGVAGGGGTQYF. The CDR3 DNA follows: TGTGCCAGCAGCTTAGGGGTAGCGGGAGGGGGAGGTACGCAGTATTTT. V is TRBV7-2 and J is TRBJ2-3; 11 bases match TRBD2. The germline V gene encodes CDR1 SGHTA and CDR2 FQGNSA. V was pared by 1 base and J by 8 bases, with 8 bases of the junction left unmatched. This CDR3 region has 16 residues. The full variable domain, rest sourced from reference TRBV7-2 and TRBJ2-3, is GAGVSQSPSNKVTEKGKDVELRCDPISGHTALYWYRQSLGQGLEFLIYFQGNSAPDKSGLPSDRFSAERTGGSVSTLTIQRTQQEDSAVYLCASSLGVAGGGGTQYFGPGTRLTVL.

This sequence joins TRBV7-9 and TRBJ2-2; D might be TRBD2 (5 bases). The V gene's germline CDR1 is SEHNR and CDR2 FQNEAQ (reference sequence). Deletions cut 5 bases from V and 7 bases from J, with 8 bases between. This CDR3 has 12 residues. Here the CDR3 reads CASSARDGELFF. Written as DNA, the CDR3 is TGTGCCAGCAGCGCCCGGGACGGGGAGCTGTTTTTT.

The chain uses TRBV3-1 and TRBJ2-7, with D hard to call. The germline gives CDR1 LGHDT, CDR2 YNNKEL (reference sequence). The V and J ends lost 0 bases and 1 base respectively, with 13 bases between them. CDR3 length equals 16 residues. This CDR3 is CASSQDVIGFSYEQYF. In nucleotides, the CDR3 is TGTGCCAGCAGCCAAGATGTGATCGGCTTTTCCTACGAGCAGTACTTC.

This clonotype appeared a single time. A junction end diverges from the germline sequence, so it may reflect a read error. This chain joins TRBV12-3 or TRBV12-4 and TRBJ2-7, with D perhaps matching TRBD1 (5 bases). This CDR3 comprises 15 residues. CDR3 nucleotides: TGTGCCAGCAGCTTAGGGGAACCGACCGTTTACGAGCAGTACTTC. Its protein is CASSLGEPTVYEQYF.

The rearrangement joins TRBV20-1 to TRBJ2-3; 8 bases map to TRBD2. The CDR3 is 15 residues long. Trimming removed 1 base from V and 6 bases from J; junction bases left unmatched: 9. Germline V gene sequence: CDR1 DFQATT, CDR2 SNEGSKA (reference sequence). The CDR3 nucleotides are TGCAGTGCTAGAGTAGCGGGAAGGTGGGGGGATACGCAGTATTTT. Protein product: CSARVAGRWGDTQYF.

The genes are TRBV6-5 and TRBJ2-1; 10 bases match TRBD2. The CDR3 runs to 14 residues. V gave up 2 bases and J gave up 11 bases; unmatched junction bases: 6. Germline CDR1 is MNHEY and CDR2 is SVGAGI. Written as DNA, the CDR3 is TGTGCCAGCAGTTACGGTCTAGCGGGAGTCAAGCAGTTCTTC. It is translated as CASSYGLAGVKQFF.

This chain links TRBV30 with TRBJ2-1, with D unclear. Trimming pared 0 bases from V and 4 bases from J, leaving 10 bases between. This CDR3 is built from 14 residues. Germline CDR1 reads GTSNPN; CDR2 reads SVGIG (reference sequence). The CDR3 region is CAWSVRIGYNEQFF. The CDR3, as DNA: TGTGCCTGGAGTGTAAGGATAGGGTACAATGAGCAGTTCTTC.

The chain has TRBV12-3 or TRBV12-4 and TRBJ2-1; TRBD2 agrees at 8 bases. V trimming: 3 bases; J trimming: 3 bases; junction bases outside the gene matches: 7. CDR3 length equals 16 residues. The CDR3 here is CASSFREGRDYNEQFF. In nucleotides, the CDR3 is TGTGCCAGCAGTTTTCGGGAGGGCCGAGACTACAATGAGCAGTTCTTC.